This T cell receptor (beta chain) emerged from a study of T cell responses to AZD1222 COVID-19 vaccine. Study-level results: Clonal diversity may have been underestimated in mostly white British donors.

As regards this clone: The antigen remains unidentified.

Data came from immunoSEQ multiplex PCR; TCRdb stores just in-frame clones and leaves some out. The profile shows around 31,000 clones, approximately 90% of them singletons. The CDR3 is 15 amino acids. Germline lookup yields CDR1 MGHDK and CDR2 SYGVNS. Trimming left V 3 bases short and J 6 bases short, with 14 bases between. The sequence derives from an adult in good health. The chain couples TRBV25-1 to TRBJ2-2, with D perhaps given as TRBD1 or TRBD2 (6 bases each). This specimen was peripheral blood, taken on day 0 of AZD1222 vaccination. Here the CDR3 DNA reads TGTGCCAGCAGTGATATCGGGGGCACACCCGGGGAGCTGTTTTTT. The encoded protein is CASSDIGGTPGELFF.